This is a list of T cell receptor beta chains from one sample in a study of a mutant IDH1 vaccine in newly diagnosed glioma. No antigen has been identified for these receptors. Repertoires were generated with immunoSEQ multiplex PCR, while TCRdb's copy carries only in-frame clones and drops some. Here the sample spans tens of thousands of clones, about 80% being singletons. The material sequenced was PBMCs, taken from a glioma patient whose treatment included an IDH1 peptide vaccine. These receptors originate from a man in his fifties with glioma. The CDR3 runs from the conserved cysteine through the conserved F or W. A D gene is named only where the DNA matches it firmly.

J gene: TRBJ2-6; V gene: TRBV6-5; D gene: NA; CDR3 protein: CASSPYRAGANVLTF
J gene: TRBJ2-3; V gene: TRBV5-1; D gene: NA; CDR3 protein: CASSLATETDTQYF
J gene: TRBJ2-2; V gene: TRBV9; D gene: NA; CDR3 protein: CASSAPVGTGELFF
J gene: TRBJ2-7; V gene: TRBV25-1; D gene: NA; CDR3 protein: CASSEGGHYEQYF
J gene: TRBJ2-1; V gene: TRBV18; D gene: NA; CDR3 protein: CASSSDLGANEQFF
J gene: TRBJ1-1; V gene: TRBV6-5; D gene: NA; CDR3 protein: CASSYGQTEAFF
J gene: TRBJ2-2; V gene: TRBV7-9; D gene: NA; CDR3 protein: CASSLEGTNTGELFF
J gene: TRBJ2-2; V gene: TRBV10-3; D gene: NA; CDR3 protein: CAISERLDTGELFF
J gene: TRBJ2-7; V gene: TRBV27; D gene: NA; CDR3 protein: CASSPNSYEQYF
J gene: TRBJ2-7; V gene: TRBV21-1; D gene: NA; CDR3 protein: CASSKARDDSTYEQYF
J gene: TRBJ2-2; V gene: TRBV4-1; D gene: NA; CDR3 protein: CASSLQPFGGANTGELFF
J gene: TRBJ2-3; V gene: TRBV5-1; D gene: TRBD1; CDR3 protein: CASSPGQGSESQYF
J gene: TRBJ1-1; V gene: TRBV6-1; D gene: NA; CDR3 protein: CASSEEGRMNTEAFF
J gene: TRBJ1-1; V gene: TRBV7-9; D gene: NA; CDR3 protein: CASSLEGAEAFF
J gene: TRBJ1-2; V gene: TRBV20-1; D gene: NA; CDR3 protein: CSARPVFGYTF
J gene: TRBJ1-4; V gene: TRBV7-2; D gene: TRBD1; CDR3 protein: CASSSGQVNEKLFF
J gene: TRBJ2-7; V gene: TRBV27; D gene: TRBD1; CDR3 protein: CASSFRTGDYEQYF
J gene: TRBJ1-1; V gene: TRBV2; D gene: TRBD1; CDR3 protein: CATTPGTGGLRAFF
J gene: TRBJ2-1; V gene: TRBV13; D gene: TRBD1; CDR3 protein: CASSGRTGGNEQFF
J gene: TRBJ2-1; V gene: TRBV14; D gene: NA; CDR3 protein: CASSQVLGGSYNEQFF
J gene: TRBJ1-1; V gene: TRBV9; D gene: NA; CDR3 protein: CASSAGALGPTEAFF
J gene: TRBJ1-4; V gene: TRBV5-4; D gene: TRBD1; CDR3 protein: CASSPSTGVNEKLFF
J gene: TRBJ2-5; V gene: TRBV10-3; D gene: TRBD1; CDR3 protein: CAIGGTGLTQETQYF
J gene: TRBJ2-1; V gene: TRBV4-1; D gene: TRBD2; CDR3 protein: CASSQVKPEAGGLVEQFF
J gene: TRBJ1-1; V gene: TRBV6-1; D gene: NA; CDR3 protein: CASSEQTALAEAFF
J gene: TRBJ1-2; V gene: TRBV19; D gene: TRBD1; CDR3 protein: CASSSNRGRGYGYTF
J gene: TRBJ1-3; V gene: TRBV4-1; D gene: NA; CDR3 protein: CASSLVTASGNTIYF
J gene: TRBJ2-2; V gene: TRBV5-1; D gene: NA; CDR3 protein: CASRGSGWVTGELFF
J gene: TRBJ2-7; V gene: TRBV4-1; D gene: NA; CDR3 protein: CASSQVAGSYEQYF
J gene: TRBJ1-3; V gene: TRBV5-6; D gene: TRBD1; CDR3 protein: CAGRDRYRLAGNTIYF
J gene: TRBJ2-7; V gene: TRBV6-6; D gene: TRBD1; CDR3 protein: CASSWDRGSYEQYF
J gene: TRBJ2-4; V gene: TRBV28; D gene: NA; CDR3 protein: CASSLEGVAKNIQYF
J gene: TRBJ1-5; V gene: TRBV7-8; D gene: NA; CDR3 protein: CASRLGAQNQPQHF
J gene: TRBJ2-1; V gene: TRBV6-5; D gene: NA; CDR3 protein: CASSAGTRAYNEQFF
J gene: TRBJ1-5; V gene: TRBV9; D gene: NA; CDR3 protein: CASSALGGQPQHF
J gene: TRBJ1-1; V gene: TRBV13; D gene: NA; CDR3 protein: CASSSRTRETEAFF
J gene: TRBJ2-5; V gene: TRBV5-1; D gene: TRBD1; CDR3 protein: CASSLGQGARGAQYF
J gene: TRBJ2-5; V gene: TRBV5-4; D gene: TRBD2; CDR3 protein: CASSPALAVQETQYF
J gene: TRBJ1-2; V gene: TRBV6-5; D gene: NA; CDR3 protein: CASSYGVNYGYTF
J gene: TRBJ1-1; V gene: TRBV27; D gene: NA; CDR3 protein: CASTLHPNTEAFF
J gene: TRBJ2-7; V gene: TRBV27; D gene: TRBD1; CDR3 protein: CASSLSRGSYEQYF
J gene: TRBJ2-3; V gene: TRBV2; D gene: NA; CDR3 protein: CASSETGRTDTQYF
J gene: TRBJ2-7; V gene: TRBV4-3; D gene: TRBD1; CDR3 protein: CASSQRQGLAYEQYF
J gene: TRBJ1-3; V gene: TRBV9; D gene: NA; CDR3 protein: CASSVTGWAGNTIYF
J gene: TRBJ2-7; V gene: TRBV5-4; D gene: NA; CDR3 protein: CASSPRGGGLTYEQYF